The 2 T cell receptor beta chains presented below share a single source sample, sequenced in a study of T cells in women clearing cervical HPV infection. The method was immunoSEQ multiplex PCR; TCRdb's version includes in-frame clones alone and lacks a portion of them. The record lists about 48,000 clones, of which the ten most abundant hold around 1.6%. Material: blood buffy coat. These receptors were obtained from a woman between 18 and 70 years old with a cervical HPV16 infection that either progressed to CIN3+ or cleared (not recorded which).

Note on this clone: The observed sequence ends 3 residues before the CDR3 terminus, with the missing tail filled in from the germline J gene. The rearrangement uses TRBV20-1 and TRBJ1-3; tentatively, D is TRBD1 (6 bases). The V end lost 4 bases, the J end lost 0 bases, and 10 bases lay between the germline ends. The germline V gene encodes CDR1 DFQATT and CDR2 SNEGSKA (reference sequence). The CDR3 totals 14 residues. The CDR3 here is CSAKGGVSGNTIYF. The CDR3 bases that were read are TGCAGTGCTAAGGGGGGGGTCTCTGGAAACACC.

Worth noting for this clone: Read sequence stops 3 residues before the CDR3 end, and the germline J gene provides the missing end. This chain joins TRBV5-1 and TRBJ2-1; no definite D call. The CDR3 contains 12 residues. The ends were cut back, 4 bases at V and 9 bases at J, with 11 bases in the middle. Germline V gene data show CDR1 as SGHRS and CDR2 as YFSETQ. CDR3 DNA, as far as it was read: TGCGCCAGCAGCCAAGCCCAGCGTGAG. Its protein is CASSQAQRE. The entire CDR3 sequence reads CASSQAQREQFF.